This TCR beta chain was recovered during a study of T cells after posttransplantation cyclophosphamide. The CDR3 length is 15 residues. Germline CDR1 reads MNHEY; CDR2 reads SVGAGI. The ends were cut back, 8 bases at V and 2 bases at J, with 15 bases in the middle. Produced via immunoSEQ multiplex PCR; TCRdb's table is partial and in-frame only. The sample holds some 5,000 clones; less than 80% are singletons and the top ten take 15% to 20%. The material sequenced was memory CD8+ T cells sorted from blood. V gene TRBV6-5 combines with J gene TRBJ2-2; tentative D call: TRBD1 (6 bases). The origin of this receptor is a woman in her sixties or seventies in good health, CMV-negative, and a related stem cell transplant donor. CDR3 bases: TGTGCCAGCGGCCCTAGACAGGAAAACACCGGGGAGCTGTTTTTT. It is translated as CASGPRQENTGELFF.